These T cell receptor beta chains were read from a single sample in a study of control samples from healthy donors and cancer patients. Only in-frame clones appear in the TCRdb table, and some are missing; sequencing was by immunoSEQ multiplex PCR. The sample includes some 120,000 clones, roughly 92% seen only once; the top ten take 0.5% to 0.7%. The sample taken for sequencing was PBMCs. These receptors were taken from a man older than 75 with head and neck cancer. Both conserved end residues are part of each CDR3. The D gene is left open where the match is weak.

J gene	D gene	V gene	CDR3 DNA	CDR3 protein
TRBJ1-2	NA	TRBV4-3	TGCGCCAGCAGCCAGGTGGGGAGCTATGGCTACACCTTC	CASSQVGSYGYTF
TRBJ2-3	TRBD2	TRBV7-2	TGTGCCAGCAGCTTACAACTAGCGGGGGGCACAGATACGCAGTATTTT	CASSLQLAGGTDTQYF
TRBJ1-1	NA	TRBV5-6	TGTGCCAGCAGCTTCGCCGCGGGGAGATTGAACACTGAAGCTTTCTTT	CASSFAAGRLNTEAFF
TRBJ2-5	TRBD1	TRBV27	TGTGCCAGCAGTACAAGACAGGGGGAGACCCAGTACTTC	CASSTRQGETQYF
TRBJ2-6	NA	TRBV6-4	TGTGCCAGCAGCGCCAGGGACGGGGGCTCTGGGGCCAACGTCCTGACTTTC	CASSARDGGSGANVLTF
TRBJ1-6	TRBD1	TRBV11-2	TGTGCCAGCAGCCCGCGGACAGGGAGAAATTCACCCCTCCACTTT	CASSPRTGRNSPLHF
TRBJ1-2	NA	TRBV6-5	TGTGCCAGCAGTAGCGGGGGGTATAACTATGGCTACACCTTC	CASSSGGYNYGYTF
TRBJ2-1	NA	TRBV5-1	TGCGCCAGCAGCACATCTGGCGGGGTGAGGGGCAATGAGCAGTTCTTC	CASSTSGGVRGNEQFF
TRBJ1-5	NA	TRBV18	TGTGCCAGCTCACCGGGGAGCAATCAGCCCCAGCATTTT	CASSPGSNQPQHF
TRBJ1-2	NA	TRBV7-9	TGTGCCAGCAGCTTTTCGCAGGCCTCCTATGGCTACACCTTC	CASSFSQASYGYTF